The sequence of this TCR beta chain was determined in a study of blood T cell repertoires in COVID-19. Study details: From the United States, Italy and Spain came samples of acute and convalescent COVID-19. PBMCs, B-cell-depleted T cells, or T cells were the source of the cDNA or gDNA that made up the material.

Authors' data handling: The assay estimated nucleated cells by amplifying reference gene primers. Sequenced by immunoSEQ multiplex PCR; TCRdb stores in-frame clones only, minus some. V and J calls and clone size come straight from that table; D and trimming were deduced from the DNA. The sample consists of about 220,000 clones, around four fifths of them appearing once. The CDR3 length is 16 residues. In germline, CDR1 is SGHRS, CDR2 YFSETQ. Trimming took 0 bases from V and 7 from J; bases not matched to a gene: 7. Sequencing was done on a sample of peripheral blood. The sequence derives from a woman aged 45-60 years with acute or convalescent COVID-19. The genes are TRBV5-1 and TRBJ1-4, with 9 bases matching TRBD1. The CDR3 DNA follows: TGCGCCAGCAGCTTGGCCGGTGGGACAGGGACTGAAAAACTGTTTTTT. As protein: CASSLAGGTGTEKLFF.